Listed below are T cell receptor beta chains from one sample, sequenced in a study of PD-1 blockade in classical Hodgkin lymphoma. Assay used: immunoSEQ multiplex PCR; TCRdb lists only in-frame clones, some missing. The sample contains about 21,000 clones, approximately 90% of which appear only once. Specimen: CD8+ T cells from blood, collected before the fourth cycle of nivolumab. Receptors were obtained from a human donor with classical Hodgkin lymphoma. Both conserved end residues are part of each CDR3. The order of the fields is D gene, J gene, V gene, clone size, CDR3 protein, CDR3 DNA. D genes are given only for firm matches. The size of a clone is reported for some rows only, either as once, few or many, or as a class for expanded clones.

TRBD1	TRBJ1-1	TRBV6-5	once	CASSYAGGNTEAFF	TGTGCCAGCAGTTACGCAGGGGGGAACACTGAAGCTTTCTTT
-	TRBJ2-2	TRBV4-1	-	CASSQRGATGELFF	TGCGCCAGCAGCCAACGAGGTGCCACCGGGGAGCTGTTTTTT
-	TRBJ2-3	TRBV28	-	CATEGRGSDTQYF	TGTGCCACCGAGGGGAGGGGGTCAGATACGCAGTATTTT
-	TRBJ2-1	TRBV5-1	once	CASSFNDGYNEQFF	TGCGCCAGCAGCTTCAATGACGGCTACAATGAGCAGTTCTTC
TRBD2	TRBJ2-7	TRBV19	-	CASSIDRAAGGPSYEQYF	TGTGCCAGTAGTATAGATCGGGCTGCGGGAGGTCCTTCCTACGAGCAGTACTTC
-	TRBJ1-1	TRBV30	few	CAWSGLGGSGTEAFF	TGTGCCTGGAGTGGGCTTGGGGGATCGGGCACTGAAGCTTTCTTT
-	TRBJ1-2	TRBV13	-	CASSYLGPTAEGYTF	TGTGCCAGCAGCTACCTCGGGCCCACGGCGGAAGGCTACACCTTC
-	TRBJ2-5	TRBV28	-	CASSLGPKRTQETQYF	TGTGCCAGCAGTTTGGGGCCAAAGCGGACTCAAGAGACCCAGTACTTC
TRBD2	TRBJ2-3	TRBV5-4	-	CASSLGGSGTDTQYF	TGTGCCAGCAGCTTGGGCGGGAGTGGCACAGATACGCAGTATTTT
-	TRBJ2-3	TRBV2	-	CASSLSGLADTQYF	TGTGCCAGCAGTCTCAGTGGGTTGGCAGATACGCAGTATTTT
-	TRBJ2-5	TRBV25-1	-	CASSEFLAPQETQYF	TGTGCCAGCAGTGAATTTCTAGCACCTCAAGAGACCCAGTACTTC
-	TRBJ2-7	TRBV6-5	few	CASSYTDSATYEQYF	TGTGCCAGCAGTTACACCGACAGTGCAACCTACGAGCAGTACTTC
TRBD1	TRBJ1-5	TRBV28	-	CASSPGGRGGNQPQHF	TGTGCCAGCAGCCCCGGGGGCAGGGGGGGAAATCAGCCCCAGCATTTT
-	TRBJ2-5	TRBV27	-	CASSHPAQETQYF	TGTGCCAGCAGTCATCCGGCCCAAGAGACCCAGTACTTC